Here is one T cell receptor beta chain with its context. These data are taken from a study of human T cells and chemical hapten exposure. At the level of the study: A 2 cm by 2 cm inner upper arm patch received 2% DPC for sensitization. Yields of TCR per sample differed, chiefly owing to small differences in pooled library volume.

The time point here: pre-sensitization, week 0. The treatment: therapeutic diphenylcyclopropenone sensitization with weekly scalp DPC. Unfractionated whole blood was the source of the extracted total RNA. During construction of the library, unique molecular identifiers were attached to individual cDNA molecules for quantitative, reproducible TCR counting. TCRdb called the RACE reads again in MiXCR, with one record for every CDR3 protein. This sample has tens of thousands of distinct CDR3 sequences; approximately 9.9% occur once, and the top ten carry roughly 3.5%. Germline V lookup: CDR1 MNHNY, CDR2 SVGAGI (reference sequence). V was clipped by 4 bases and J by 7 bases; unmatched bases: 6. This CDR3 is 14 amino acids long.

Here the sequenced sample was whole blood, taken in connection with sensitization to the hapten diphenylcyclopropenone (DPC). The sequence derives from a woman between 40 and 50 years old with alopecia areata. Some clones in this sample may be carry-over from other donors' samples. The V call is TRBV6-6, the J call TRBJ2-2, with 7 bases identical to TRBD1. Here the CDR3 reads CASSSNRGIGELFF. For the CDR3, the DNA is TGTGCCAGCAGTTCTAACAGGGGTATCGGGGAGCTGTTTTTT.